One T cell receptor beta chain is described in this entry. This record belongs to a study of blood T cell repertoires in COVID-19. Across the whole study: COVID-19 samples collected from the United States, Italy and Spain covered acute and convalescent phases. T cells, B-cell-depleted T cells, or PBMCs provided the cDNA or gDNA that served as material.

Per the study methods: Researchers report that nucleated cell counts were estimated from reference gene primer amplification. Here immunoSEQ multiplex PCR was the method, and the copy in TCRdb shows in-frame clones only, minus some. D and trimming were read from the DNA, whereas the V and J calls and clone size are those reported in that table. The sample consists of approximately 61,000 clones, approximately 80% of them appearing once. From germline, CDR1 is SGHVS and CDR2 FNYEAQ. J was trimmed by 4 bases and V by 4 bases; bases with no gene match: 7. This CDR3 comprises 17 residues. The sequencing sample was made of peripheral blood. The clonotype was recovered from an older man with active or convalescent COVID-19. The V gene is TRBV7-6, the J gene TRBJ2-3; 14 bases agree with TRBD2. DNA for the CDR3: TGTGCCAGCAGCTCGGGACTAGCGGGAGTTGGGTCAGATACGCAGTATTTT. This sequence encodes CASSSGLAGVGSDTQYF.